This T cell receptor beta chain was recorded in a study of molecular identifiers for immune sequencing clone quantification. For the study at large: In replicates, RNA from around 20,000 or 100,000 naive CD8 cells was divided five ways and four parts were sequenced.

V was trimmed by 6 bases and J by 4 bases, leaving 14 bases between them. The CDR3 runs to 14 residues. CDR1 is LNHDA, CDR2 SQIVND, per germline (reference sequence). Comment on this clonotype: This may stem from a read error, because a much larger clone lies one nucleotide away.

In preparing bulk TCR libraries, previously described methods and listed TCR primers were used. TCRdb itself ran the PCR reads through MiXCR, one entry per CDR3 protein. The sample lists 40,000 to 65,000 distinct CDR3 sequences, about a third occurring once. This clonotype was sampled from a human donor in good health. Some libraries in this study had Jurkat cell RNA spiked in. The chain combines TRBV19 with TRBJ2-3, with a tentative D call TRBD1 (6 bases). Sample: naive CD8+ T cells from blood, with Jurkat cell RNA spiked in. Stated subset: FACS-sorted CD8+CD4-CCR7+CD45RA+ naive T cells. The CDR3 coding sequence is TGTGCCAGTAGAGCTACAGGGATGGCAGATACGCAGTATTTT. Amino acid sequence: CASRATGMADTQYF.